This T cell receptor beta chain was recorded in a study of cytomegalovirus exposure and HLA in healthy donors. Study observations and caveats: Among immune exposure information, only CMV serostatus was available. Most TCR sequences were uncommon, yet certain public TCRs appeared in many donors. In an earlier analysis, about 90% or about 30%: the productive usage of most TCR beta V segments.

V gave up 5 bases and J gave up 2 bases; unmatched junction bases: 9. The CDR3 has 18 amino acids. In germline, CDR1 is LNHDA, CDR2 SQIVND (reference sequence). The PCR used 60 Vbeta and 13 Jbeta primers. Assay: immunoSEQ multiplex PCR; the TCRdb copy retains only in-frame clones and omits some. The sample shows 130,000 to 150,000 clones, roughly three quarters of them seen only once. Only a few counts were recorded for this clone. What it binds is not known. This sequence originates from a man in his fifties or sixties in good health and CMV-seronegative. Sequences were obtained from PBMCs. This chain joins TRBV19 and TRBJ2-3; 14 bases line up with TRBD2. CDR3 protein: CASSDLGLAGGYTDTQYF. For the CDR3, the DNA is TGTGCCAGTAGTGACCTCGGACTAGCGGGAGGTTACACAGATACGCAGTATTTT. The full variable domain, with the rest looked up from reference TRBV19 and TRBJ2-3, is DGGITQSPKYLFRKEGQNVTLSCEQNLNHDAMYWYRQDPGQGLRLIYYSQIVNDFQKGDIAEGYSVSREKKESFPLTVTSAQKNPTAFYLCASSDLGLAGGYTDTQYFGPGTRLTVL.